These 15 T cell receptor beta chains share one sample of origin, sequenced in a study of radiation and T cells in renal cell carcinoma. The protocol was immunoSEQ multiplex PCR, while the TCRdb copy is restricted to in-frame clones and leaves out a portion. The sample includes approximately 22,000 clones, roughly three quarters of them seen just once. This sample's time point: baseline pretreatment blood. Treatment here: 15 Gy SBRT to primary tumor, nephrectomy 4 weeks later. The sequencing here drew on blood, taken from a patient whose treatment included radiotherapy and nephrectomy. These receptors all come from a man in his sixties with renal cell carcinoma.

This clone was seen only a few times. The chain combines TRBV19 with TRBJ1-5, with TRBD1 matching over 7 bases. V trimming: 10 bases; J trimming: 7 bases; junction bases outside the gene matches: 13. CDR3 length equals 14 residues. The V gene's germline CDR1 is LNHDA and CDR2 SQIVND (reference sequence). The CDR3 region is CAIGGRDRPQPQHF. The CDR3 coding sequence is TGTGCCATCGGGGGGAGGGACAGACCACAGCCCCAGCATTTT. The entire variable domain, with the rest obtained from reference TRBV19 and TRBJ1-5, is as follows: DGGITQSPKYLFRKEGQNVTLSCEQNLNHDAMYWYRQDPGQGLRLIYYSQIVNDFQKGDIAEGYSVSREKKESFPLTVTSAQKNPTAFYLCAIGGRDRPQPQHFGDGTRLSIL.

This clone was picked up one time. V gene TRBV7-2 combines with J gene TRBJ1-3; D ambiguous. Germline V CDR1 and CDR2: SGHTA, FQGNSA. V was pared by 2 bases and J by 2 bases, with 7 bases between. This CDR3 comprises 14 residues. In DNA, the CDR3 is TGTGCCAGCAGCTTATTTAGCCCTGGAAACACCATATATTTT. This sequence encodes CASSLFSPGNTIYF. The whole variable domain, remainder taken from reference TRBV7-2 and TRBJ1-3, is GAGVSQSPSNKVTEKGKDVELRCDPISGHTALYWYRQSLGQGLEFLIYFQGNSAPDKSGLPSDRFSAERTGGSVSTLTIQRTQQEDSAVYLCASSLFSPGNTIYFGEGSWLTVV.

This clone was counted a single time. The CDR3 region is CASSTPKNQPQHF. CDR3 coding DNA: TGTGCCAGCAGCACCCCTAAAAATCAGCCCCAGCATTTT. The chain recombines TRBV6-6 with TRBJ1-5; D not resolved. Per the germline V gene, CDR1 is MNHNY and CDR2 is SVGAGI (reference sequence). Between the trimmed V and J ends, which lost 6 bases and 4 bases, there was a span of 10 bases. The CDR3 covers 13 residues.

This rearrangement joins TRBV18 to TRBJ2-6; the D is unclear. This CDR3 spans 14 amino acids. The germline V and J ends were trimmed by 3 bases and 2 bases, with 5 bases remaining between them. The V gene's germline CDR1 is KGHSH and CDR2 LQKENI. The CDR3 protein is CASSPLAGANVLTF. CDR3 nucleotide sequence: TGTGCCAGCTCACCGCTAGCTGGGGCCAACGTCCTGACTTTC.

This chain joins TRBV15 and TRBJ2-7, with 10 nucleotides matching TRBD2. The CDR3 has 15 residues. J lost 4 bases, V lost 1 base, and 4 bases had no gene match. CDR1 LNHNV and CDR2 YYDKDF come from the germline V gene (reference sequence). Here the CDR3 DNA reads TGTGCCACCAGCAGAGCTAGCGGGAGCGGTTACGAGCAGTACTTC. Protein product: CATSRASGSGYEQYF.

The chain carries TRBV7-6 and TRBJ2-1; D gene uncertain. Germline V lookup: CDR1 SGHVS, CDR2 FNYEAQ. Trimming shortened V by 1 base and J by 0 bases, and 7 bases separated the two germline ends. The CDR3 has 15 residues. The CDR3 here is CASSLGSLSYNEQFF. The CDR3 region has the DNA TGTGCCAGCAGCTTAGGGAGCCTCTCCTACAATGAGCAGTTCTTC.

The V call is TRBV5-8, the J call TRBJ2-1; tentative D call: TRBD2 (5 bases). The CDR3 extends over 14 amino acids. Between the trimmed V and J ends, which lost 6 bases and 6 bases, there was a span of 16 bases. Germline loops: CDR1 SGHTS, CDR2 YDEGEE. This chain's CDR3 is CASNPSTLANEQFF. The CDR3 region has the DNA TGTGCCAGCAACCCTAGCACCTTAGCCAATGAGCAGTTCTTC.

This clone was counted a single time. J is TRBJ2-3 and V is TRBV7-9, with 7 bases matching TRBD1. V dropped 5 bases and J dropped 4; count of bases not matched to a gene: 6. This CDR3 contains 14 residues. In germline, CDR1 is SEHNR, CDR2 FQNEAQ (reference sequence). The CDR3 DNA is TGTGCCAGCAGCGCCCAGGACAGGTCAGATACGCAGTATTTT. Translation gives CASSAQDRSDTQYF. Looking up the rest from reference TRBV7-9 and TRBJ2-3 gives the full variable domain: DTGVSQNPRHKITKRGQNVTFRCDPISEHNRLYWYRQTLGQGPEFLTYFQNEAQLEKSRLLSDRFSAERPKGSFSTLEIQRTEQGDSAMYLCASSAQDRSDTQYFGPGTRLTVL.

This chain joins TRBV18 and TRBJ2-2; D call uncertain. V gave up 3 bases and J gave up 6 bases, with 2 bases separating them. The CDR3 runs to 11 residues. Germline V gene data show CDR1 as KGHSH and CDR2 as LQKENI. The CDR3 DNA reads TGTGCCAGCTCACCGGCCGGGGAGCTGTTTTTT. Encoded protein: CASSPAGELFF.

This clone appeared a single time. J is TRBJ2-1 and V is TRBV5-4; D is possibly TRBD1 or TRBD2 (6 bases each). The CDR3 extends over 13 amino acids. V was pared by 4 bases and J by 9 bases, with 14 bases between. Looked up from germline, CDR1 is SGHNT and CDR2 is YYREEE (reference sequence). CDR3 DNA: TGTGCCAGCAGCCCTGTGGGGGGCCGTGAGCAGTTCTTC. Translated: CASSPVGGREQFF. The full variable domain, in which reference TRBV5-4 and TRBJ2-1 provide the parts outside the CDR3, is ETGVTQSPTHLIKTRGQQVTLRCSSQSGHNTVSWYQQALGQGPQFIFQYYREEENGRGNFPPRFSGLQFPNYSSELNVNALELDDSALYLCASSPVGGREQFFGPGTRLTVL.

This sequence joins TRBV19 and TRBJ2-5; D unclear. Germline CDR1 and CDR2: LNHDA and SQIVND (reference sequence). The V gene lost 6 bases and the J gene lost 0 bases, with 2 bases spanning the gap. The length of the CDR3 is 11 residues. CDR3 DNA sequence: TGTGCCAGTAGGGACCAAGAGACCCAGTACTTC. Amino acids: CASRDQETQYF. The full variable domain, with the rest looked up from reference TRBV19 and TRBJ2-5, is DGGITQSPKYLFRKEGQNVTLSCEQNLNHDAMYWYRQDPGQGLRLIYYSQIVNDFQKGDIAEGYSVSREKKESFPLTVTSAQKNPTAFYLCASRDQETQYFGPGTRLLVL.

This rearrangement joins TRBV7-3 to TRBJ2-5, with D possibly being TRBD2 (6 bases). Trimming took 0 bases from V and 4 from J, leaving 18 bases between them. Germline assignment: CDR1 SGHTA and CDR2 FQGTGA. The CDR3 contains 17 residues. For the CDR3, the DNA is TGTGCCAGCAGCTTAACTCTCCAGCGGAGGGAGGTAGAGACCCAGTACTTC. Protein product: CASSLTLQRREVETQYF.

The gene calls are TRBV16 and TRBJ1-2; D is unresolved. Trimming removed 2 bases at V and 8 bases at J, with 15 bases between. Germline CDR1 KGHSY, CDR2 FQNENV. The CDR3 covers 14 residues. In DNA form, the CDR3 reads TGTGCCAGCAGCCAACGGACGGGTGGTGAGGGCTACACCTTC. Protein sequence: CASSQRTGGEGYTF.

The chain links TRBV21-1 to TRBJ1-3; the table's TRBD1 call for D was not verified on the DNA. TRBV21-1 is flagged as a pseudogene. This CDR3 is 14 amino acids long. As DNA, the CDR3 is TGTGCCACCCGGGGACACTATCCTGGAAACACCATATATTTT. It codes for CATRGHYPGNTIYF.

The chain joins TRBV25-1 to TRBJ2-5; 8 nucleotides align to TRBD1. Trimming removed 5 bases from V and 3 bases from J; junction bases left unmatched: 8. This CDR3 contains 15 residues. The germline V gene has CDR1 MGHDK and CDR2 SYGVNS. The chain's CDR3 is CASSRLGQGKETQYF. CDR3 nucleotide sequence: TGTGCCAGCAGTCGACTCGGACAGGGTAAAGAGACCCAGTACTTC.